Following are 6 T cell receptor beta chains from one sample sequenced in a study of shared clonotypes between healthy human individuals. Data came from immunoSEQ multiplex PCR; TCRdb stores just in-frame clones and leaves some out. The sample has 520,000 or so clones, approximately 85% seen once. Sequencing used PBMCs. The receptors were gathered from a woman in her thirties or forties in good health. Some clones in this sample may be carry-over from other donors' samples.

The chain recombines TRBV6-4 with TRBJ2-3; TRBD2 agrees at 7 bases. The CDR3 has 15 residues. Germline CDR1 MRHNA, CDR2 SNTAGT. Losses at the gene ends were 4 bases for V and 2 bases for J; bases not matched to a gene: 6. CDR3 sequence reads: CASSVKAGSTDTQYF. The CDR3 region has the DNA TGTGCCAGCAGTGTAAAAGCGGGATCCACAGATACGCAGTATTTT.

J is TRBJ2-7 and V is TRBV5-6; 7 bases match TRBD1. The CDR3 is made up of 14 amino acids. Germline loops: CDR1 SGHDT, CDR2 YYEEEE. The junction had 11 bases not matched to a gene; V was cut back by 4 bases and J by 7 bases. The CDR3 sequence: CASSALGTENEQYF. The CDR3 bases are TGTGCCAGCAGCGCCCTCGGGACAGAGAATGAGCAGTACTTC.

CDR3 amino acids: CASRQGDREQYF. DNA for the CDR3: TGCGCCAGCAGGCAGGGGGACCGCGAGCAGTACTTC. The chain uses TRBV10-2 and TRBJ2-5, with TRBD1 matching over 7 bases. The assigned J gene may be wrong: the sequence end matches TRBJ2-7 better. Germline values: CDR1 WSHSY, CDR2 SAAADI. The CDR3 has 12 residues.

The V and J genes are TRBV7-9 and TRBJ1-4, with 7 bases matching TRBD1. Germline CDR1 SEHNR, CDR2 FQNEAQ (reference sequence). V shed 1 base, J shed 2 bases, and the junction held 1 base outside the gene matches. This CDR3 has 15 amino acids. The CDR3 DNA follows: TGTGCCAGCAGCTTAGAACAGGGGACTAATGAAAAACTGTTTTTT. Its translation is CASSLEQGTNEKLFF.

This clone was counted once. Here the CDR3 reads CASSQGLAGGSSYEQYF. As DNA, the CDR3 is TGCGCCAGCAGCCAAGGACTAGCGGGAGGCTCATCCTACGAGCAGTACTTC. The V call is TRBV4-3, the J call TRBJ2-7, with 13 bases aligning to TRBD2. Looked up from germline, CDR1 is LGHNA and CDR2 is YSLEER. The CDR3 spans 17 residues. The ends lost 1 base at V and 1 base at J; junction bases unmatched: 4.

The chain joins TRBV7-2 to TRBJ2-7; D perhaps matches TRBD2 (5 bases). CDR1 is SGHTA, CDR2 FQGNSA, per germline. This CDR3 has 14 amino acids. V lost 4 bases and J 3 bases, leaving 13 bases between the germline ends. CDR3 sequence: CASSSSGIYYEQYF. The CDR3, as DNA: TGTGCCAGCAGCTCCTCCGGGATTTACTACGAGCAGTACTTC.